The next 10 T cell receptor beta chains were all read from a single sample in a study of CD8 T cells in ankylosing spondylitis. MiXCR, applied by TCRdb to the 5' RACE reads, yields one record per CDR3 protein. The top ten clones hold roughly 15% of a sample with fewer than 400,000 distinct CDR3 sequences, less than 10% of them seen once. The antigens for these receptors are not known. Study-wide points: Apparently characteristic of ankylosing spondylitis blood was a TCR beta motif (roughly 8 highly homologous variants).

The source material was blood, either unsorted or a sorted T cell fraction (not recorded which). Receptors originate from a male donor with ankylosing spondylitis.

At least ten counts were recorded for this clonotype. V gene TRBV7-9 combines with J gene TRBJ1-2; 10 bases are a match to TRBD1. In germline, CDR1 is SEHNR, CDR2 FQNEAQ (reference sequence). The trim removed 5 bases at V and 0 bases at J, leaving 6 bases unmatched. CDR3 length: 16 residues. The CDR3 sequence is CASSLTGTGANYGYTF. The CDR3 region has the DNA TGTGCCAGCAGCCTCACCGGGACAGGGGCTAACTATGGCTACACCTTC. Based on the CDR3 plus reference TRBV7-9 and TRBJ1-2, the full variable domain is DTGVSQNPRHKITKRGQNVTFRCDPISEHNRLYWYRQTLGQGPEFLTYFQNEAQLEKSRLLSDRFSAERPKGSFSTLEIQRTEQGDSAMYLCASSLTGTGANYGYTFGSGTRLTVV.

This clonotype was seen a few times. The V gene is TRBV5-1, the J gene TRBJ2-1, with unresolved D. CDR3 length: 14 residues. Trimming pared 0 bases from V and 4 bases from J, leaving 8 bases between. Germline CDR1 SGHRS, CDR2 YFSETQ. CDR3 loop: CASSLEAAYNEQFF. CDR3 DNA: TGCGCCAGCAGCTTGGAGGCGGCTTACAATGAGCAGTTCTTC.

This clonotype was seen many times. This chain joins TRBV24-1 and TRBJ1-5; perhaps TRBD1 as D (6 bases). This CDR3 spans 16 amino acids. Looked up from germline, CDR1 is KGHDR and CDR2 is SFDVKD. The V end was cut by 4 bases, the J end by 0 bases, with 12 bases between. The CDR3 is CATSDRRTDSNQPQHF. The DNA of the CDR3 is TGTGCCACCAGTGACCGGCGGACAGATAGCAATCAGCCCCAGCATTTT.

This clonotype was detected only a few times. CDR3: CASSDNLGHDTNYGYTF. The CDR3 DNA reads TGTGCCAGCAGTGACAACCTGGGACACGATACTAACTATGGCTACACCTTC. The chain is built from TRBV25-1 and TRBJ1-2; D possibly corresponds to TRBD1 (6 bases). The CDR3 totals 17 residues. Per the germline V gene, CDR1 is MGHDK and CDR2 is SYGVNS. The ends were cut back, 3 bases at V and 0 bases at J, with 17 bases in the middle.

Many counts were recorded for this clonotype. CDR3 bases: TGTGCCAGCACCATTTGGCGGCCTGAAAGGAACACTGAAGCTTTCTTT. It codes for CASTIWRPERNTEAFF. This chain joins TRBV11-2 and TRBJ1-1, with D unclear. Trimming stripped 7 bases from V and 1 base from J, with 19 bases between. Germline loops: CDR1 SGHAT, CDR2 FQNNGV. The CDR3 totals 16 residues.

The chain employs TRBV4-1 and TRBJ2-3, with TRBD2 identical over 14 bases. The V gene's germline CDR1 is MGHRA and CDR2 YSYEKL. The CDR3 extends over 18 amino acids. V lost 3 bases to trimming and J lost 4 bases; unmatched junction nucleotides: 9. The CDR3 here is CASSQAGTSGRVADTQYF. Written as DNA, the CDR3 is TGCGCCAGCAGCCAGGCCGGGACTAGCGGGAGAGTGGCAGATACGCAGTATTTT.

This clonotype came up a few times. The V call is TRBV10-3, the J call TRBJ2-2, with TRBD2 matching 7 bases. The CDR3 runs 13 residues. CDR1 is ENHRY and CDR2 is SYGVKD in the germline V gene. V lost 5 bases and J lost 4; bases outside the gene matches: 1. The CDR3 DNA reads as TGTGCCATCAGTACTAGCGTCACCGGGGAGCTGTTTTTT. Protein product: CAISTSVTGELFF.

There are a few counts of this clonotype. The chain carries TRBV2 and TRBJ2-7; TRBD2 aligns across 12 bases. J lost 3 bases, V lost 6 bases, and 6 bases had no gene match. CDR1 is SNHLY and CDR2 is FYNNEI in the germline V gene. The CDR3 loop spans 15 amino acids. For the CDR3, the DNA is TGTGCCAGCAGATTCGGACTAGCGGGGAGCTACGAGCAGTACTTC. It encodes CASRFGLAGSYEQYF. Variable domain in full (rest from reference TRBV2 and TRBJ2-7): EPEVTQTPSHQVTQMGQEVILRCVPISNHLYFYWYRQILGQKVEFLVSFYNNEISEKSEIFDDQFSVERPDGSNFTLKIRSTKLEDSAMYFCASRFGLAGSYEQYFGPGTRLTVT.

J is TRBJ1-1 and V is TRBV5-1; no clear D. Germline CDR1 is SGHRS and CDR2 is YFSETQ. The CDR3 runs 13 residues. V was pared by 1 base and J by 1 base, with 5 bases between. CDR3 coding DNA: TGCGCCAGCAGCTTGATTGGGAACACTGAAGCTTTCTTT. Its protein is CASSLIGNTEAFF.

This clonotype appeared many times. J is TRBJ2-1 and V is TRBV5-1; D gene unclear. This CDR3 is built from 13 residues. Germline CDR1 and CDR2: SGHRS and YFSETQ. Trimming cost V 0 bases and J 7 bases, with 8 bases left between them. CDR3 amino acids: CASSLDGRNEQFF. The CDR3 bases are TGCGCCAGCAGCTTGGACGGGCGGAATGAGCAGTTCTTC. Based on the CDR3 plus reference TRBV5-1 and TRBJ2-1, the full variable domain is KAGVTQTPRYLIKTRGQQVTLSCSPISGHRSVSWYQQTPGQGLQFLFEYFSETQRNKGNFPGRFSGRQFSNSRSEMNVSTLELGDSALYLCASSLDGRNEQFFGPGTRLTVL.